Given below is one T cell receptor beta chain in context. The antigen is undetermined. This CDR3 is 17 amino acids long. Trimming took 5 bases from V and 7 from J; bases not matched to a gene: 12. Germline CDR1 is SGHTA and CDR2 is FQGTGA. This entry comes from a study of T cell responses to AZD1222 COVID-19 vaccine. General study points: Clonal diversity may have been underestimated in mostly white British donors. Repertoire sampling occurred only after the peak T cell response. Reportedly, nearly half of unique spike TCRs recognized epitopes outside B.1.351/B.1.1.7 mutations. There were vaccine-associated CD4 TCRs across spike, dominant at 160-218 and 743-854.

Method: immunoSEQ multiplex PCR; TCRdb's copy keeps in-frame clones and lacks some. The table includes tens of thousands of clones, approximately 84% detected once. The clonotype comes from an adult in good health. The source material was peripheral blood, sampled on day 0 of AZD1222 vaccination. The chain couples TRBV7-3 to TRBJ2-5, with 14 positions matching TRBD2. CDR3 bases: TGTGCCAGCAGCCAAGGTGGACTAGCGGGAGGTTTGGGGACCCAGTACTTC. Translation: CASSQGGLAGGLGTQYF.